This TCR beta chain was retrieved from a study of PD-1 blockade in classical Hodgkin lymphoma. Libraries were prepared by immunoSEQ multiplex PCR; TCRdb keeps only in-frame clonotypes and omits some of them. The repertoire holds over 60,000 clones, over 85% seen once, with roughly 2.6% in the top ten. Whole-study findings and limits: Before treatment, TCR diversity in newly diagnosed patients was reportedly lower than in healthy donors. Although disease activity or prior therapy may be involved, causes of the repertoire differences remain undefined.

As for this clone: The antigen remains undetermined.

Regarding time point: newly diagnosed, previously untreated cHL patient sample. Untreated, newly diagnosed classical Hodgkin lymphoma PBMCs were used for comparison. Sequences were obtained from peripheral blood mononuclear cells (PBMCs). The source of this sequence is a human donor with classical Hodgkin lymphoma.

CDR3 sequence reads: CASSLEWGSYEQYF. The CDR3 DNA reads as TGTGCCAGCAGCTTAGAGTGGGGATCCTACGAGCAGTACTTC. This rearrangement joins TRBV7-9 to TRBJ2-7; D gene unclear. CDR1 is SEHNR and CDR2 is FQNEAQ in the germline V gene (reference sequence). The CDR3 has 14 amino acids. Trimming stripped 1 base from V and 1 base from J, with 8 bases between.